This T cell receptor (beta chain) emerged from a study of CD8+ T cells in alopecia areata. Sequencing relied on a cDNA template that was reverse transcribed from extracted RNA. Profiled with immunoSEQ multiplex PCR; TCRdb holds only in-frame clones, not every one. The sample holds around 250,000 clones; roughly two thirds are singletons and the top ten take around 1.2%. V dropped 3 bases and J dropped 4; count of bases not matched to a gene: 6. The CDR3 has 15 residues. The germline V gene has CDR1 SGHNT and CDR2 YYREEE (reference sequence). V is TRBV5-4 and J is TRBJ2-5; 10 positions match TRBD1. This receptor was obtained from a human donor with alopecia areata. The material was CD4+ T cells sorted from blood, obtained at week 0. As DNA, the CDR3 is TGTGCCAGCAGCTCACTGGGACAGGGGAGAGAGACCCAGTACTTC. Translating gives CASSSLGQGRETQYF.